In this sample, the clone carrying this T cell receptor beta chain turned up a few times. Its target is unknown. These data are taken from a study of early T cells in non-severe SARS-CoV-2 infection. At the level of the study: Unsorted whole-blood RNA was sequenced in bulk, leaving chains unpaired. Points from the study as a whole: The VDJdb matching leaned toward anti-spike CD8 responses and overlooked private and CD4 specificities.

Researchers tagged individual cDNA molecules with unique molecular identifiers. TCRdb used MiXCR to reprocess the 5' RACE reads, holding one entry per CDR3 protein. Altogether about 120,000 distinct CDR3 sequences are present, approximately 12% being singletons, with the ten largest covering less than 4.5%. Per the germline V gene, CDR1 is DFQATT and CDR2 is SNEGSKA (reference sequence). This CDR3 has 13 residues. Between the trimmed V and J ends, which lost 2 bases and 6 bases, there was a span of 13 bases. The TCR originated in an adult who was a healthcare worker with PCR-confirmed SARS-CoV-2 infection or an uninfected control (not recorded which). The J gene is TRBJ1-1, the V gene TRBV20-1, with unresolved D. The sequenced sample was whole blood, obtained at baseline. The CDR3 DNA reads TGCAGTGCTAGACCTCGGCCTACAGCTGAAGCTTTCTTT. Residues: CSARPRPTAEAFF.